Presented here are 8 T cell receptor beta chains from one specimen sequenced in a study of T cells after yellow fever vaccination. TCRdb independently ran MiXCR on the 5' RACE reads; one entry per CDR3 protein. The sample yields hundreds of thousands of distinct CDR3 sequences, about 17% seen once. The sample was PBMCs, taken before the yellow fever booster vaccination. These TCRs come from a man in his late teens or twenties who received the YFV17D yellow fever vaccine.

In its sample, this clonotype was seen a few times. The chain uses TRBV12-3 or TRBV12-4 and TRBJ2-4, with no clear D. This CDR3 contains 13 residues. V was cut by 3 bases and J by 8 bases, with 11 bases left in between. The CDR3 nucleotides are TGTGCCAGCAGTTTGCGGCAGGCAGACATTCAGTACTTC. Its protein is CASSLRQADIQYF.

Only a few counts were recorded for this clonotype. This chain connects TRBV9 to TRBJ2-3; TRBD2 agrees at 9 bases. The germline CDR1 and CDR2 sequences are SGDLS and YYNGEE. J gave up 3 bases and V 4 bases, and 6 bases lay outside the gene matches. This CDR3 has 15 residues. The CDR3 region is CASSQGLARTDTQYF. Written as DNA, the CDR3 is TGTGCCAGCAGCCAAGGACTAGCGAGGACAGATACGCAGTATTTT. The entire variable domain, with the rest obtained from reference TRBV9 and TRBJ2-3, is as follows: DSGVTQTPKHLITATGQRVTLRCSPRSGDLSVYWYQQSLDQGLQFLIQYYNGEERAKGNILERFSAQQFPDLHSELNLSSLELGDSALYFCASSQGLARTDTQYFGPGTRLTVL.

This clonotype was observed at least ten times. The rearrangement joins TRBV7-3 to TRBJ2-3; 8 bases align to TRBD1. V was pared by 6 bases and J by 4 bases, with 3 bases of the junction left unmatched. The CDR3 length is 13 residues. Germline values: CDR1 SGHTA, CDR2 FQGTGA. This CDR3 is CASSSQGADTQYF. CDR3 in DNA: TGTGCCAGCAGTTCACAGGGGGCAGATACGCAGTATTTT. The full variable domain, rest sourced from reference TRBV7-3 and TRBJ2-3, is GAGVSQTPSNKVTEKGKYVELRCDPISGHTALYWYRQSLGQGPEFLIYFQGTGAADDSGLPNDRFFAVRPEGSVSTLKIQRTERGDSAVYLCASSSQGADTQYFGPGTRLTVL.

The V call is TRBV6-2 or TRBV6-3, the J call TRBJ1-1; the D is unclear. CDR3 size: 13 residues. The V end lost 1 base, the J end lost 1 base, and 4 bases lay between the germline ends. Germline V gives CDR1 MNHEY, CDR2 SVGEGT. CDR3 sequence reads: CASSYLANTEAFF. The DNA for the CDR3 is TGTGCCAGCAGTTACTTGGCGAACACTGAAGCTTTCTTT.

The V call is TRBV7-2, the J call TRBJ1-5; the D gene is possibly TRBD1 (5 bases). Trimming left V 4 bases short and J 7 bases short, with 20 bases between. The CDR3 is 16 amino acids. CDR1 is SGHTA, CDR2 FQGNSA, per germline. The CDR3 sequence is CASSSGDHTRLQPQHF. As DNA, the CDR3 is TGTGCCAGCAGCTCGGGGGACCACACCCGATTGCAGCCCCAGCATTTT.

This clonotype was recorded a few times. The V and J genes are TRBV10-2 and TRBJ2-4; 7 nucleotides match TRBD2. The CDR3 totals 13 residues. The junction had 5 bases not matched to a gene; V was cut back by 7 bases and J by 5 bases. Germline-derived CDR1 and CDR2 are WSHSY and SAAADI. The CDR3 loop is CASILSGENIQYF. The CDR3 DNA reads TGCGCCAGCATACTAAGCGGGGAAAACATTCAGTACTTC.

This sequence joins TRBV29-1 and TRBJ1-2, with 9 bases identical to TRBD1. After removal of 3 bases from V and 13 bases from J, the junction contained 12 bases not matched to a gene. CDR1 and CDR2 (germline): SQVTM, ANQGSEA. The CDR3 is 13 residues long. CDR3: CSVELMGGTGPTF. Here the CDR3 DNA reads TGCAGCGTTGAGCTGATGGGTGGGACAGGGCCCACCTTC.

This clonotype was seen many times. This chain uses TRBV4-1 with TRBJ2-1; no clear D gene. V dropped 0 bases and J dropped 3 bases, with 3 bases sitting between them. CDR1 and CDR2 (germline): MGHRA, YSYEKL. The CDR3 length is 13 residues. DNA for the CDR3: TGCGCCAGCAGCCAAGACGGCTACAATGAGCAGTTCTTC. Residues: CASSQDGYNEQFF.